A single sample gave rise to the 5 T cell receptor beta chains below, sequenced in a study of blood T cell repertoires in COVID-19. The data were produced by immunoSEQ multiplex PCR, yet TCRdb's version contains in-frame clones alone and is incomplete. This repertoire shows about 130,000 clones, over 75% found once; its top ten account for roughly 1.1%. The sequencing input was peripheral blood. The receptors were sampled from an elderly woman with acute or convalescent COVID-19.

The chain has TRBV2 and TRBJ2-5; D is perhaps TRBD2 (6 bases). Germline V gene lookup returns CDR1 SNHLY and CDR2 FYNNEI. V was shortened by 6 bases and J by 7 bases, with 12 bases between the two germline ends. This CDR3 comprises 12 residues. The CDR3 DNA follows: TGTGCCAGCAGACTAGCTCAGGGGACCCAGTACTTC. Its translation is CASRLAQGTQYF.

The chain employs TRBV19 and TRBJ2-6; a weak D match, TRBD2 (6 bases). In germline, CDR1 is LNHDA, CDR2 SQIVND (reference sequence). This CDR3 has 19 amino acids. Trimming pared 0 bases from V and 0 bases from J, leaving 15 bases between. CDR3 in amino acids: CASSIDGTPRHSGANVLTF. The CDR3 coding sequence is TGTGCCAGTAGTATAGACGGGACTCCCCGGCACTCTGGGGCCAACGTCCTGACTTTC.

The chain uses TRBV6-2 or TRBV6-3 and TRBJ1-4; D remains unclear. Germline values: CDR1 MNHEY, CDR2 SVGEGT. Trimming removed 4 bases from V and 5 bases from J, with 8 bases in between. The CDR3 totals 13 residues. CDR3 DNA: TGTGCCAGCAGTTGGGCTCGAAATGAAAAACTGTTTTTT. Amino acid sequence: CASSWARNEKLFF.

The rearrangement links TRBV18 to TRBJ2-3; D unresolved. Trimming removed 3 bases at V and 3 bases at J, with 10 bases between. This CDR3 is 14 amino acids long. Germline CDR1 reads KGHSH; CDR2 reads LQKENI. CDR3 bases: TGTGCCAGCTCACCTTCCATCCGGACAGATACGCAGTATTTT. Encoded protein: CASSPSIRTDTQYF.

DNA of the CDR3: TGTGCCAGCAGCTTAGATCCCAAGGCGGGAAGCACAGATACGCAGTATTTT. Encoded protein: CASSLDPKAGSTDTQYF. The rearrangement links TRBV11-2 to TRBJ2-3; a possible D gene is TRBD2 (6 bases). V dropped 0 bases and J dropped 0 bases, with 13 bases sitting between them. The CDR3 totals 17 residues. Germline CDR1 reads SGHAT; CDR2 reads FQNNGV.